Listed below are T cell receptor beta chains from one sample, sequenced in a study of identical twins. TCRdb processed the 5' RACE reads anew with MiXCR; each CDR3 protein has one entry. The table records 200,000 to 250,000 distinct CDR3 sequences, more than 6.5% of them present only once. The same data also went into a second study, on yellow fever vaccine responses in identical twins.

Material: memory (CD45RO+) T cells sorted from blood. The receptors were gathered from a young woman in good health. Both conserved end residues are part of each CDR3. The D gene is left open where the match is weak. Clone size is given for some rows only: seen once, a few or many times, or a class if the clone is expanded.

many | TRBD2 | TRBJ2-3 | TRBV7-9 | 16 | CASSALGLAVTDTQYF | TGTGCCAGCAGCGCTCTGGGACTAGCGGTTACAGATACGCAGTATTTT
NA | NA | TRBJ2-7 | TRBV19 | 13 | CATKADSTYEQYF | TGTGCCACCAAAGCCGACAGTACCTACGAGCAGTACTTC
NA | NA | TRBJ2-3 | TRBV11-2 | 13 | CASSLDPTDTQYF | TGTGCCAGCAGCTTAGATCCCACAGATACGCAGTATTTT
many | NA | TRBJ2-3 | TRBV5-1 | 12 | CASSPPTDTQYF | TGTGCCAGCAGTCCACCCACAGATACGCAGTATTTT
few | NA | TRBJ2-7 | TRBV10-3 | 17 | CATIVISGDGGPYEQYF | TGTGCCACCATAGTGATTTCCGGGGACGGAGGACCCTACGAGCAGTACTTC
NA | NA | TRBJ2-6 | TRBV2 | 15 | CASSDEISGANVLTF | TGTGCCAGCAGTGATGAGATCTCTGGGGCCAACGTCCTGACTTTC
NA | TRBD1 | TRBJ1-1 | TRBV6-1 | 13 | CASRLTGGIEAFF | TGTGCCAGCAGATTGACAGGGGGCATTGAAGCTTTCTTT
NA | NA | TRBJ2-7 | TRBV9 | 14 | CASSVEGRTSEQYF | TGTGCCAGCAGCGTAGAAGGACGGACTTCGGAGCAGTACTTC
NA | NA | TRBJ1-2 | TRBV20-1 | 11 | CSASVGIGYTF | TGCAGTGCTAGTGTGGGAATCGGCTACACCTTC
many | NA | TRBJ2-5 | TRBV12-3/TRBV12-4 | 12 | CASSFRVASQYF | TGTGCCAGCAGTTTTAGGGTGGCGTCCCAGTACTTC
few | NA | TRBJ2-1 | TRBV9 | 15 | CASSAFSGNYNEQFF | TGTGCCAGCAGCGCGTTTAGCGGTAACTACAATGAGCAGTTCTTC
NA | NA | TRBJ2-1 | TRBV7-3 | 13 | CASSGVLGNEQFF | TGTGCCAGCAGCGGCGTTTTGGGAAATGAGCAGTTCTTC
NA | TRBD1 | TRBJ2-5 | TRBV6-5 | 12 | CATLDRGLTQYF | TGTGCCACCTTAGACAGGGGACTTACCCAGTACTTC
many | TRBD2 | TRBJ2-7 | TRBV6-1 | 15 | CASRGLAGGIYEQYF | TGTGCCAGCAGAGGACTAGCGGGAGGTATATACGAGCAGTACTTC
many | TRBD2 | TRBJ2-3 | TRBV24-1 | 19 | CATSDFGTSGSLLTDTQYF | TGTGCCACCAGTGATTTTGGGACTAGCGGGAGCCTATTAACAGATACGCAGTATTTT
once | TRBD2 | TRBJ2-3 | TRBV20-1 | 15 | CSAPIAGGVTDTQYF | TGCAGTGCTCCAATAGCGGGGGGGGTCACAGATACGCAGTATTTT
NA | NA | TRBJ2-1 | TRBV20-1 | 12 | CSARVQYNEQFF | TGCAGTGCTAGAGTACAGTACAATGAGCAGTTCTTC
many | NA | TRBJ1-4 | TRBV4-3 | 15 | CASSQAGGGNEKLFF | TGCGCCAGCAGCCAGGCCGGCGGGGGCAATGAAAAACTGTTTTTT
NA | NA | TRBJ2-1 | TRBV15 | 16 | CATSRDHKGGGNEQFF | TGTGCCACCAGCAGAGATCATAAGGGAGGTGGCAATGAGCAGTTCTTC
many | TRBD2 | TRBJ2-7 | TRBV10-1 | 14 | CASSESSGTYEQYF | TGCGCCAGCAGTGAGTCTAGCGGGACGTACGAGCAGTACTTC
NA | TRBD1 | TRBJ2-3 | TRBV24-1 | 21 | CAASDPSFGTGTSTSTDTQYF | TGTGCCGCCAGTGACCCATCCTTCGGGACAGGGACCTCAACTAGCACAGATACGCAGTATTTT
NA | NA | TRBJ1-1 | TRBV6-4 | 14 | CASSDLGRASEAFF | TGTGCCAGCAGTGACTTAGGACGGGCCTCTGAAGCTTTCTTT
few | TRBD1 | TRBJ2-5 | TRBV14 | 16 | CASSLPGQANQETQYF | TGTGCCAGCAGCTTACCGGGACAGGCGAACCAAGAGACCCAGTACTTC
many | TRBD2 | TRBJ2-1 | TRBV29-1 | 15 | CSVHTSGSPSGEQFF | TGCAGCGTCCACACTAGCGGGAGCCCGAGCGGTGAGCAGTTCTTC
few | NA | TRBJ2-6 | TRBV18 | 19 | CASSPVNPGLSSGANVLTF | TGTGCCAGCTCACCCGTAAACCCAGGCCTGAGCTCTGGGGCCAACGTCCTGACTTTC
NA | TRBD2 | TRBJ2-5 | TRBV6-1 | 15 | CASSETSGGAETQYF | TGTGCCAGCAGTGAAACTAGCGGGGGGGCAGAGACCCAGTACTTC
many | NA | TRBJ1-2 | TRBV20-1 | 13 | CSARDRSNYGYTF | TGCAGTGCTAGAGATCGGAGTAACTATGGCTACACCTTC
NA | NA | TRBJ2-7 | TRBV2 | 13 | CASSPIGGHEQYF | TGTGCCAGCAGCCCTATCGGAGGCCACGAGCAGTACTTC
NA | TRBD2 | TRBJ2-5 | TRBV11-2 | 18 | CASSSKHTGLAGRETQYF | TGTGCCAGCAGCTCAAAGCACACTGGACTAGCGGGTAGAGAGACCCAGTACTTC
NA | TRBD2 | TRBJ2-7 | TRBV18 | 16 | CASSPQPPSGPYEQYF | TGTGCCAGCTCACCCCAGCCACCTAGCGGCCCCTACGAGCAGTACTTC
few | TRBD1 | TRBJ1-2 | TRBV7-2 | 15 | CASSLAGGMNHGYTF | TGTGCCAGCAGCTTAGCAGGGGGCATGAACCATGGCTACACCTTC
few | NA | TRBJ1-6 | TRBV12-3/TRBV12-4 | 14 | CASSLTQGKSPLHF | TGTGCCAGCAGTTTGACGCAGGGAAAGTCACCCCTCCACTTT
many | TRBD2 | TRBJ2-3 | TRBV5-1 | 16 | CASSPGLAGGIDTQYF | TGCGCCAGCAGCCCTGGACTAGCGGGAGGAATAGATACGCAGTATTTT
few | NA | TRBJ1-2 | TRBV6-1 | 13 | CASSATENYGYTF | TGTGCCAGCAGCGCCACCGAGAACTATGGCTACACCTTC
NA | NA | TRBJ2-6 | TRBV7-2 | 15 | CASRGQYSGANVLTF | TGTGCCAGCAGAGGACAGTACTCTGGGGCCAACGTCCTGACTTTC
few | NA | TRBJ2-2 | TRBV6-7 | 15 | CASPFQTDSTGELFF | TGTGCCAGTCCCTTTCAGACTGACTCCACCGGGGAGCTGTTTTTT
many | NA | TRBJ2-2 | TRBV24-1 | 18 | CATSDPKGGDPNTGELFF | TGTGCCACCAGTGATCCTAAGGGGGGCGACCCGAACACCGGGGAGCTGTTTTTT
few | NA | TRBJ1-5 | TRBV20-1 | 15 | CSASRQADSNQPQHF | TGCAGTGCTAGCCGCCAGGCCGATAGCAATCAGCCCCAGCATTTT
many | TRBD1 | TRBJ2-3 | TRBV6-4 | 14 | CASSRTGGTDTQYF | TGTGCCAGCAGTAGGACAGGGGGCACAGATACGCAGTATTTT
many | TRBD2 | TRBJ2-1 | TRBV6-4 | 13 | CASSDSGLAGEFF | TGTGCCAGCAGTGATTCCGGACTAGCGGGAGAGTTCTTC
NA | TRBD2 | TRBJ2-2 | TRBV11-2 | 15 | CAIPRLAGYTGELFF | TGTGCCATCCCCCGACTAGCGGGTTACACCGGGGAGCTGTTTTTT